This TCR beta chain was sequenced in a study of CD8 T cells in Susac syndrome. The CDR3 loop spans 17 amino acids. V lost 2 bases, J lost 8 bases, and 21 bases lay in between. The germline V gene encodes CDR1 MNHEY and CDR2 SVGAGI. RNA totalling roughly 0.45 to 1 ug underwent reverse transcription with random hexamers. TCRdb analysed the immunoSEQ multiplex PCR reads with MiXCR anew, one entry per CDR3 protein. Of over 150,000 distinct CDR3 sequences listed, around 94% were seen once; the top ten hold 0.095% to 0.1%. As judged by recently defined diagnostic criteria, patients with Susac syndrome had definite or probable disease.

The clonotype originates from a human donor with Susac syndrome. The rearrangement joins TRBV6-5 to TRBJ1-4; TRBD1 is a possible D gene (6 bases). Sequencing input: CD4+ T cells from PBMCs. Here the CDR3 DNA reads TGTGCCAGCAGTTACCAATATACGAGGGGGTTGAACGAAAAACTGTTTTTT. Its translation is CASSYQYTRGLNEKLFF.